The clone carrying this T cell receptor (beta chain) occurred many times. Looked up from germline, CDR1 is MDHEN and CDR2 is SYDVKM. The CDR3 loop spans 14 amino acids. With 1 base removed from V and 0 bases from J, the gap between germline ends came to 6 bases. The sample comes from a study of identical twins. TCRdb reprocessed the 5' RACE reads with MiXCR, giving one entry per CDR3 protein. The sample lists approximately 1.8 million distinct CDR3 sequences, about 31% occurring once. This receptor was obtained from a newborn girl in good health. Input material: cord blood. The V call is TRBV28, the J call TRBJ2-5, with D uncertain. In DNA, the CDR3 is TGTGCCAGCAGTTTATCCAGCTACCAAGAGACCCAGTACTTC. It yields the protein CASSLSSYQETQYF.